The subject of this entry is one T cell receptor (beta chain). This sample is drawn from a study of blood T cell repertoires in COVID-19. Here immunoSEQ multiplex PCR was the method, and the copy in TCRdb shows in-frame clones only, minus some. Seen here are about 170,000 clones, about 74% observed once, and the top ten hold 3%. This sequence originates from a woman older than 75 with acute or convalescent COVID-19. Input material: peripheral blood.

CDR3 sequence: CASSIDQGSGSGNIQYF. The CDR3 nucleotides read TGTGCCAGTAGTATAGATCAGGGTAGCGGGAGTGGGAACATTCAGTACTTC. The chain uses TRBV19 and TRBJ2-4; TRBD2 matches 9 bases. This CDR3 is built from 17 residues. The germline V gene encodes CDR1 LNHDA and CDR2 SQIVND (reference sequence). V was pared by 0 bases and J by 7 bases, with 10 bases of the junction left unmatched. Full variable domain (rest looked up from reference TRBV19 and TRBJ2-4): DGGITQSPKYLFRKEGQNVTLSCEQNLNHDAMYWYRQDPGQGLRLIYYSQIVNDFQKGDIAEGYSVSREKKESFPLTVTSAQKNPTAFYLCASSIDQGSGSGNIQYFGAGTRLSVL.